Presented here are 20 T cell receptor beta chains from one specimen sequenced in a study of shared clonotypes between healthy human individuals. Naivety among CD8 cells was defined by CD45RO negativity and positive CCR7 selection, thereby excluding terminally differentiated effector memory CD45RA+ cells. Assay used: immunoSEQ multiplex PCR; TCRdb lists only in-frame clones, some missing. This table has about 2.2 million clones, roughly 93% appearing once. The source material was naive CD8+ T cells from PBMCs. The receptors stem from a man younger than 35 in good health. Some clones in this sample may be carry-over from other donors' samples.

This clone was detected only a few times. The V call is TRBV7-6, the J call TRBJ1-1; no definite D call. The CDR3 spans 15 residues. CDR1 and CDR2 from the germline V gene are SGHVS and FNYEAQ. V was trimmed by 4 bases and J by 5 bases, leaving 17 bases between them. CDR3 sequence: CASSSSGGLGTEAFF. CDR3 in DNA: TGTGCCAGCAGCTCCTCGGGCGGCTTGGGGACTGAAGCTTTCTTT.

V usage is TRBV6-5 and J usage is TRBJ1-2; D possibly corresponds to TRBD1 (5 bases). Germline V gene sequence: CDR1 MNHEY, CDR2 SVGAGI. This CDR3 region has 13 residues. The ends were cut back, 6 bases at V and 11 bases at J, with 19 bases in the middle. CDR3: CASRAGTHRGYTF. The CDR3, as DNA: TGTGCCAGCAGGGCAGGGACCCACAGAGGGTACACCTTC.

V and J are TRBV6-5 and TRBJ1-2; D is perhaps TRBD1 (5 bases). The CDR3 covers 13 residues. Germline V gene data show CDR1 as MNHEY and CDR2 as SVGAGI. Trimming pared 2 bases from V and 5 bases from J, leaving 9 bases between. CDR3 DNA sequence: TGTGCCAGCAGTTACGGGTCAGGGTATGGCTACACCTTC. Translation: CASSYGSGYGYTF.

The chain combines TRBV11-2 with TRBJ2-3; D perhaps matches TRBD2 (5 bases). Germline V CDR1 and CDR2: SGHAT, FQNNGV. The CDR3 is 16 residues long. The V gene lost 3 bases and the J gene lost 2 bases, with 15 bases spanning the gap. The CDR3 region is CASSFAGALTTDTQYF. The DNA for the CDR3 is TGTGCCAGCAGCTTCGCGGGTGCCCTTACCACAGATACGCAGTATTTT.

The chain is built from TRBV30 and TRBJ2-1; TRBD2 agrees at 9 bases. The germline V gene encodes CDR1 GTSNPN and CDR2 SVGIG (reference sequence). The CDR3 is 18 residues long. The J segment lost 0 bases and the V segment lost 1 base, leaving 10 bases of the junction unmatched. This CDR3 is CAWSGVTSGFSSYNEQFF. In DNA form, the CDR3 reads TGTGCCTGGAGTGGTGTGACTAGCGGTTTCAGCTCCTACAATGAGCAGTTCTTC.

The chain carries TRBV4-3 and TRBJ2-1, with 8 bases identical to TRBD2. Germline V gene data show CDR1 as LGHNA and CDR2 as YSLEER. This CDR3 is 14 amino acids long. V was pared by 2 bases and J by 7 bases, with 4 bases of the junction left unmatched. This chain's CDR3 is CASSQPGGPNEQFF. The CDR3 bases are TGCGCCAGCAGCCAACCGGGAGGGCCTAATGAGCAGTTCTTC.

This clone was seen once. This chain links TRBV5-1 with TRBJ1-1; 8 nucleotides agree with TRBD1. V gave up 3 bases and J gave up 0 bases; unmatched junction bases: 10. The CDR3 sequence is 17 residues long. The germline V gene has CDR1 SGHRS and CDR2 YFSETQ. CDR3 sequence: CASSSHLRTGMNTEAFF. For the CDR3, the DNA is TGCGCCAGCAGCTCCCATCTGAGGACAGGGATGAACACTGAAGCTTTCTTT. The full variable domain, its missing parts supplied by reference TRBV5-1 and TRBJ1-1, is KAGVTQTPRYLIKTRGQQVTLSCSPISGHRSVSWYQQTPGQGLQFLFEYFSETQRNKGNFPGRFSGRQFSNSRSEMNVSTLELGDSALYLCASSSHLRTGMNTEAFFGQGTRLTVV.

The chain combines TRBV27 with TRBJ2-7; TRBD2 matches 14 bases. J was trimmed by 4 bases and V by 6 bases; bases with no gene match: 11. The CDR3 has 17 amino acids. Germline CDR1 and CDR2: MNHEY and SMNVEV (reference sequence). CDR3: CASSPGTSGSTPYEQYF. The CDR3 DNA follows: TGTGCCAGCAGCCCCGGGACTAGCGGGAGTACCCCGTACGAGCAGTACTTC.

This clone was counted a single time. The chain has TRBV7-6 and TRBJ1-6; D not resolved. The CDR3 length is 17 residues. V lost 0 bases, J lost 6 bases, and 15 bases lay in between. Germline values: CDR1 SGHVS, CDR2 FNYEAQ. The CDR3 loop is CASSLAHTLGGNSPLHF. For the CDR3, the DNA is TGTGCCAGCAGCTTAGCACACACTTTGGGTGGTAATTCACCCCTCCACTTT. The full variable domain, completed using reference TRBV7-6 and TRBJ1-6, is GAGVSQSPRYKVTKRGQDVALRCDPISGHVSLYWYRQALGQGPEFLTYFNYEAQQDKSGLPNDRFSAERPEGSISTLTIQRTEQRDSAMYRCASSLAHTLGGNSPLHFGNGTRLTVT.

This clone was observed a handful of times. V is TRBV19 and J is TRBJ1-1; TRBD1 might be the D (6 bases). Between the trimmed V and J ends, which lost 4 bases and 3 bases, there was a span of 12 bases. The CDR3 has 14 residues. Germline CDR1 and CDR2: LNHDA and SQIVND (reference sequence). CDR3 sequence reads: CASSTTYRDTEAFF. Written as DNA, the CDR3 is TGTGCCAGTAGTACCACGTACAGGGACACTGAAGCTTTCTTT.

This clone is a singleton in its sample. CDR3 sequence (DNA): TGTGCCAGCAGCCAAGTAATACCGTCAGCCCAGTACTTC. Translation: CASSQVIPSAQYF. The chain uses TRBV7-9 and TRBJ2-5; no firm D call. This CDR3 contains 13 residues. V was pared by 5 bases and J by 9 bases, with 16 bases between. CDR1 is SEHNR and CDR2 is FQNEAQ in the germline V gene (reference sequence).

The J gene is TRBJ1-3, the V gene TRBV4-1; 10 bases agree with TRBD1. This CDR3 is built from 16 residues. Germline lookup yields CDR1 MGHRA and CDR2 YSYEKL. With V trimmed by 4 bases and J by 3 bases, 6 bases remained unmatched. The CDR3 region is CASSPRDRGVGNTIYF. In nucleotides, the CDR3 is TGCGCCAGCAGCCCCCGGGACAGGGGTGTTGGAAACACCATATATTTT.

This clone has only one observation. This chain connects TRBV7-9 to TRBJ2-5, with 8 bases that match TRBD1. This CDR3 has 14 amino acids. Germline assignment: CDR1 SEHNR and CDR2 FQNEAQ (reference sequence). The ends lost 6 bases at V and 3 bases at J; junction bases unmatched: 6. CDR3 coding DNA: TGTGCCAGCAGGGGGATACAGGGGGAAGAGACCCAGTACTTC. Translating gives CASRGIQGEETQYF.

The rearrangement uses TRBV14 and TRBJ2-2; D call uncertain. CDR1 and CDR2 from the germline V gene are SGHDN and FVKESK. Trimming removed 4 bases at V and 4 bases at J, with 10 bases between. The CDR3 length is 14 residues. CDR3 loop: CASSLKTGTGELFF. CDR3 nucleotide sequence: TGTGCCAGCAGCCTCAAGACTGGCACCGGGGAGCTGTTTTTT.

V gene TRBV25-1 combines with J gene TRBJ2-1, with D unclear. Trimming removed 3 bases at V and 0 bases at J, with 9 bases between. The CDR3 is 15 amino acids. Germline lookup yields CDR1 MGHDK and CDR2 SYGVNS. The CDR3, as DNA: TGTGCCAGCAGTGATCGGAAGAGCTCCTACAATGAGCAGTTCTTC. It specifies CASSDRKSSYNEQFF.

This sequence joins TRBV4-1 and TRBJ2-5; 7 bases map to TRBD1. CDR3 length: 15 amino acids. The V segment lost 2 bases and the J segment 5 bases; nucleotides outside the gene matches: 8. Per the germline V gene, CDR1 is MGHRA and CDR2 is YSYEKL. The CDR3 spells CASSQLGQYRETQYF. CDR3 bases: TGCGCCAGCAGCCAACTGGGACAGTATAGGGAGACCCAGTACTTC.

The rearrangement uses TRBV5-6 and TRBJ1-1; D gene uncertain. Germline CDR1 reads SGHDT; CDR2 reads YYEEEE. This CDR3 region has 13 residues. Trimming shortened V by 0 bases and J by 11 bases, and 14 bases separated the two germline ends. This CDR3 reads CASSLGAVVEAFF. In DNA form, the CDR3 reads TGTGCCAGCAGCTTGGGGGCCGTGGTGGAGGCTTTCTTT.

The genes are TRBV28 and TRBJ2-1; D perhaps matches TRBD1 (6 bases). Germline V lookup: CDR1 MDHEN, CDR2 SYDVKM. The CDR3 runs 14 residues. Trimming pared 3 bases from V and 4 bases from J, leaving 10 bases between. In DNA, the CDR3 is TGTGCCAGCAGTTTGGACAGTTCGTACAATGAGCAGTTCTTC. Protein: CASSLDSSYNEQFF.

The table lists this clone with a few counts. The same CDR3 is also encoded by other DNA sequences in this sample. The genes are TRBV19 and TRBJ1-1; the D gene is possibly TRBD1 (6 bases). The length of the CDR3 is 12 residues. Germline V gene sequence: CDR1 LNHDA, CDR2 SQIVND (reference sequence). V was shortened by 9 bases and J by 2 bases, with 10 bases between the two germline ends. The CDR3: CASRGSNTEAFF. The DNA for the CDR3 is TGTGCCAGCAGGGGTTCTAACACTGAAGCTTTCTTT.

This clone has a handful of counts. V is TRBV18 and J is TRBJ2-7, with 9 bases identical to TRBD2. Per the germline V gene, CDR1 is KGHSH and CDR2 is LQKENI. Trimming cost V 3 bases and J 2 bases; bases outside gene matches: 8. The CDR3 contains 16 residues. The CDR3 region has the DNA TGTGCCAGCTCACCGAGGCAGACTAGCGGTACCTACGAGCAGTACTTC. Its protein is CASSPRQTSGTYEQYF. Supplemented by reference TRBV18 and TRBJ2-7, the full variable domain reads NAGVMQNPRHLVRRRGQEARLRCSPMKGHSHVYWYRQLPEEGLKFMVYLQKENIIDESGMPKERFSAEFPKEGPSILRIQQVVRGDSAAYFCASSPRQTSGTYEQYFGPGTRLTVT.